The sample holds a few counts of the clone carrying this T cell receptor (beta chain). Its specificity is not known. This CDR3 is 14 amino acids long. V was trimmed by 7 bases and J by 0 bases, leaving 14 bases between them. Germline V gives CDR1 SGHRS, CDR2 YFSETQ. Sampling consisted of one heparinised blood draw per donor, averaging roughly 110 mL. The sample belongs to a study of beta chain features in type 1 diabetes. General observations from the study: When Type 1 diabetes patients were examined, their TCRB CDR3s proved moderately but significantly shorter in all four CD4+ subsets.

Expressed TCRB transcripts were sequenced after all isolated RNA was converted to cDNA. Using immunoSEQ multiplex PCR, the repertoire was profiled, and TCRdb retains in-frame clones only, with some absent. The sample consists of 300,000 to 350,000 clones, approximately 15% of them appearing once. Sequenced material: naive CD4+ T cells from blood. The genes are TRBV5-1 and TRBJ2-7; tentative D call: TRBD1 (5 bases). The receptor comes from a woman aged 18-30 years with type 1 diabetes. Here the CDR3 DNA reads TGCGCCAGCGCCCCTCTGGACACCTCCTACGAGCAGTACTTC. Translation: CASAPLDTSYEQYF.